Presented here are 28 T cell receptor beta chains from one specimen sequenced in a study of cytomegalovirus exposure and HLA in healthy donors. The PCR was carried out with 60 Vbeta primers and 13 Jbeta primers. Assay used: immunoSEQ multiplex PCR; TCRdb lists only in-frame clones, some missing. The table includes 90,000 to 120,000 clones, 70% to 80% detected once. The material sequenced was PBMCs. The receptors originated from a man between 18 and 35 years old in good health and CMV-seronegative.

The chain recombines TRBV12-5 with TRBJ1-1, with 8 bases lining up with TRBD1. From germline, CDR1 is LGHNT and CDR2 FRNRAP. With 6 bases clipped from V and 4 bases from J, the junction kept 16 bases outside the gene matches. The CDR3 extends over 17 amino acids. CDR3 region: CASGNTEQTGVFTEAFF. The CDR3 DNA sequence: TGTGCTAGTGGCAACACCGAACAGACAGGGGTTTTCACTGAAGCTTTCTTT.

The gene calls are TRBV5-1 and TRBJ2-7; the match to TRBD1 covers 7 bases. The CDR3 length is 15 residues. Germline CDR1 SGHRS, CDR2 YFSETQ. V dropped 2 bases and J dropped 3; count of bases not matched to a gene: 8. CDR3 nucleotide sequence: TGCGCCAGCAGCTTTGGACAGGCCTTTAACTACGAGCAGTACTTC. It yields the protein CASSFGQAFNYEQYF.

CDR3 loop: CASSQDIGTGTATQETQYF. The CDR3 nucleotides are TGTGCCAGCAGCCAAGATATCGGGACCGGGACAGCAACCCAAGAGACCCAGTACTTC. The chain joins TRBV4-2 to TRBJ2-5, with 7 bases fitting TRBD1. CDR3 size: 19 residues. V trimming: 0 bases; J trimming: 1 base; junction bases outside the gene matches: 14. Germline CDR1 is LGHNA and CDR2 is YNFKEQ.

This clone was seen more than once but under ten times. The V gene is TRBV6-5, the J gene TRBJ1-1; D perhaps matches TRBD1 (6 bases). The CDR3 runs 14 residues. The germline V gene encodes CDR1 MNHEY and CDR2 SVGAGI. The germline V and J ends were trimmed by 5 bases and 2 bases, with 12 bases remaining between them. CDR3 sequence reads: CASSLWTDNTEAFF. The CDR3 DNA reads TGTGCCAGCAGTCTATGGACAGATAACACTGAAGCTTTCTTT.

The V gene is TRBV6-5, the J gene TRBJ2-7, with 9 bases lining up with TRBD1. Trimming removed 6 bases from V and 5 bases from J; junction bases left unmatched: 5. This CDR3 contains 13 residues. The germline gives CDR1 MNHEY, CDR2 SVGAGI. The CDR3 region is CASRDRGYHEQYF. In DNA form, the CDR3 reads TGTGCCAGCAGGGACAGGGGATACCACGAGCAGTACTTC.

This clone was seen a few times. V usage is TRBV5-6 and J usage is TRBJ1-2; D is possibly TRBD1 (6 bases). The CDR3 is 13 amino acids. The V and J ends lost 2 bases and 4 bases respectively, with 9 bases between them. Germline lookup yields CDR1 SGHDT and CDR2 YYEEEE. The chain's CDR3 is CASSFEGGYGYTF. The CDR3 nucleotides read TGTGCCAGCAGCTTTGAAGGGGGCTATGGCTACACCTTC.

The table lists this clone with a few counts. The J gene is TRBJ2-3, the V gene TRBV6-4; 8 bases map to TRBD2. J was trimmed by 8 bases and V by 1 base; bases with no gene match: 11. CDR3 length: 16 amino acids. CDR1 is MRHNA and CDR2 is SNTAGT in the germline V gene. The CDR3 is CASSDFPTSEAGTQYF. The CDR3 DNA follows: TGTGCCAGCAGTGACTTTCCGACTAGCGAGGCTGGTACGCAGTATTTT.

This sequence joins TRBV15 and TRBJ1-5, with a possible D match to TRBD1 (5 bases). The V and J ends lost 5 bases and 3 bases respectively, with 14 bases between them. The CDR3 has 15 amino acids. Germline V lookup: CDR1 LNHNV, CDR2 YYDKDF (reference sequence). Here the CDR3 reads CATSGTQEFNQPQHF. The CDR3 bases are TGTGCCACCAGCGGCACACAGGAGTTCAATCAGCCCCAGCATTTT.

The rearrangement uses TRBV27 and TRBJ2-7; no clear D gene. In germline, CDR1 is MNHEY, CDR2 SMNVEV (reference sequence). The CDR3 length is 13 residues. V lost 0 bases and J lost 6, with 9 bases in between. The CDR3 spells CASSLSSFGEQYF. The CDR3 DNA follows: TGTGCCAGCAGTTTATCCTCTTTCGGCGAGCAGTACTTC.

The V gene is TRBV15, the J gene TRBJ2-7; unclear D gene. Germline assignment: CDR1 LNHNV and CDR2 YYDKDF (reference sequence). Between the trimmed V and J ends, which lost 0 bases and 6 bases, there was a span of 6 bases. The CDR3 length is 12 residues. In DNA form, the CDR3 reads TGTGCCACCAGCAGAGATTTACTCGAGCAGTACTTC. It is translated as CATSRDLLEQYF.

The gene calls are TRBV7-8 and TRBJ2-3, with D possibly being TRBD2 (6 bases). This CDR3 is 14 amino acids long. Per germline, CDR1 SGHVS and CDR2 FQNEAQ. V dropped 3 bases and J dropped 6 bases, with 13 bases sitting between them. CDR3 protein: CASSLGGSGDTQYF. As DNA, the CDR3 is TGTGCCAGCAGCTTGGGGGGAAGTGGGGATACGCAGTATTTT.

This chain uses TRBV7-2 with TRBJ2-6; D possibly corresponds to TRBD1 (6 bases). Germline V gene data show CDR1 as SGHTA and CDR2 as FQGNSA. The length of the CDR3 is 15 residues. V was clipped by 2 bases and J by 3 bases, with 8 bases between them. The CDR3 DNA reads as TGTGCCAGCAGCTTATCAGGGGTTGGGGCCAACGTCCTGACTTTC. The encoded protein is CASSLSGVGANVLTF.

The J gene is TRBJ1-2, the V gene TRBV7-2; no reliable D call. CDR1 SGHTA and CDR2 FQGNSA come from the germline V gene. Trimming left V 1 base short and J 4 bases short, with 10 bases between. CDR3 size: 14 residues. In nucleotides, the CDR3 is TGTGCCAGCAGCTTAGAGCCAGGCGTCTATGGCTACACCTTC. Translated: CASSLEPGVYGYTF.

The J gene is TRBJ2-3, the V gene TRBV6-5; D perhaps matches TRBD1 (6 bases). Germline CDR1 reads MNHEY; CDR2 reads SVGAGI. The CDR3 runs to 14 residues. V was shortened by 7 bases and J by 0 bases, with 11 bases between the two germline ends. CDR3 sequence (DNA): TGTGCCAGCACCCCTCAGGGGAGCACAGATACGCAGTATTTT. It yields the protein CASTPQGSTDTQYF.

In its sample, this clone was seen a few times. This chain connects TRBV28 to TRBJ1-5, with D perhaps TRBD1 (5 bases). Trimming took 1 base from V and 6 from J, leaving 16 bases between them. Per the germline V gene, CDR1 is MDHEN and CDR2 is SYDVKM. The CDR3 totals 16 residues. The CDR3 reads CASSLFLATGGQPQHF. In DNA, the CDR3 is TGTGCCAGCAGTTTATTTTTGGCCACAGGCGGTCAGCCCCAGCATTTT.

This clone turned up a few times. V is TRBV14 and J is TRBJ2-7, with no clear D. Looked up from germline, CDR1 is SGHDN and CDR2 is FVKESK. CDR3 length equals 14 residues. Trimming pared 0 bases from V and 0 bases from J, leaving 6 bases between. CDR3 residues: CASSQESNSYEQYF. The CDR3, as DNA: TGTGCCAGCAGCCAAGAAAGCAACTCCTACGAGCAGTACTTC.

The chain uses TRBV25-1 and TRBJ2-7; perhaps TRBD2 as D (5 bases). This CDR3 is 14 amino acids long. Trimming stripped 4 bases from V and 7 bases from J, with 17 bases between. CDR1 MGHDK and CDR2 SYGVNS come from the germline V gene. The CDR3 protein is CASSVGGPPLEQYF. The CDR3 DNA is TGTGCCAGCAGTGTCGGAGGCCCTCCGTTGGAGCAGTACTTC.

The chain joins TRBV4-2 to TRBJ1-5; 10 bases are shared with TRBD1. J lost 3 bases, V lost 1 base, and 3 bases had no gene match. The germline V gene encodes CDR1 LGHNA and CDR2 YNFKEQ. This CDR3 contains 16 residues. The CDR3 loop reads CASSQAGTGDNQPQHF. CDR3 DNA: TGTGCCAGCAGCCAAGCCGGGACAGGGGACAATCAGCCCCAGCATTTT.

The rearrangement joins TRBV5-5 to TRBJ2-7, with D possibly matching TRBD1 (5 bases). The CDR3 extends over 13 amino acids. Trimming cost V 0 bases and J 3 bases, with 7 bases left between them. Germline loops: CDR1 SGHKS, CDR2 YYEKEE (reference sequence). CDR3 DNA: TGTGCCAGCAGCTTGGCAGGGATCTACGAGCAGTACTTC. Translating gives CASSLAGIYEQYF.

The chain combines TRBV6-4 with TRBJ2-1, with 11 bases aligning to TRBD2. This CDR3 contains 16 residues. With V trimmed by 6 bases and J by 6 bases, 10 bases remained unmatched. The V gene's germline CDR1 is MRHNA and CDR2 SNTAGT. The CDR3 DNA reads TGTGCCAGCAGCCTGGAGGGTAGCGGGGGGGCCAATGAGCAGTTCTTC. It encodes CASSLEGSGGANEQFF.

This clone was picked up one time. The chain links TRBV7-3 to TRBJ2-7, with D possibly TRBD1 on 7 matching bases. CDR3 length equals 13 residues. With 1 base removed from V and 6 bases from J, the gap between germline ends came to 10 bases. Germline loops: CDR1 SGHTA, CDR2 FQGTGA. The CDR3 DNA reads TGTGCCAGCAGCTTAAGGCAGGGGGGCGAGCAGTACTTC. This sequence encodes CASSLRQGGEQYF. Full variable domain (outside the CDR3, taken from reference TRBV7-3 and TRBJ2-7): GAGVSQTPSNKVTEKGKYVELRCDPISGHTALYWYRQSLGQGPEFLIYFQGTGAADDSGLPNDRFFAVRPEGSVSTLKIQRTERGDSAVYLCASSLRQGGEQYFGPGTRLTVT.

V and J are TRBV11-2 and TRBJ2-7; tentatively, D is TRBD2 (5 bases). CDR1 is SGHAT, CDR2 FQNNGV, per germline. V was clipped by 3 bases and J by 2 bases, with 5 bases between them. The CDR3 is 12 amino acids. The CDR3 coding sequence is TGTGCCAGCAGCTTCGGGGCCTACGAGCAGTACTTC. Protein sequence: CASSFGAYEQYF.

The chain uses TRBV4-1 and TRBJ2-5, with TRBD2 identical over 13 bases. Germline-derived CDR1 and CDR2 are MGHRA and YSYEKL. The ends lost 0 bases at V and 4 bases at J; junction bases unmatched: 8. CDR3 length: 18 residues. CDR3 residues: CASSQEKLAGGLRETQYF. The DNA for the CDR3 is TGCGCCAGCAGCCAAGAAAAACTAGCGGGGGGGCTGCGAGAGACCCAGTACTTC.

Of note for this clone: Other nucleotide sequences from this sample produce the same CDR3. The chain combines TRBV5-6 with TRBJ1-5, with D perhaps matching TRBD1 (6 bases). With 4 bases removed from V and 3 bases from J, the gap between germline ends came to 11 bases. Per the germline V gene, CDR1 is SGHDT and CDR2 is YYEEEE. The CDR3 runs to 14 residues. The CDR3 loop reads CASSLGQFNQPQHF. The CDR3 bases are TGTGCCAGCAGCCTGGGACAATTCAATCAGCCCCAGCATTTT. Supplemented by reference TRBV5-6 and TRBJ1-5, the full variable domain reads DAGVTQSPTHLIKTRGQQVTLRCSPKSGHDTVSWYQQALGQGPQFIFQYYEEEERQRGNFPDRFSGHQFPNYSSELNVNALLLGDSALYLCASSLGQFNQPQHFGDGTRLSIL.

This clone was observed a few times. This chain connects TRBV10-2 to TRBJ1-2; 8 bases agree with TRBD1. Germline CDR1 is WSHSY and CDR2 is SAAADI. This CDR3 spans 13 amino acids. The junction had 6 bases not matched to a gene; V was cut back by 7 bases and J by 5 bases. CDR3 bases: TGCGCCAGCATTCCCGGACAGGGTTATGGCTACACCTTC. Translating it yields CASIPGQGYGYTF.

This chain links TRBV5-4 with TRBJ2-7; 9 bases agree with TRBD1. J gave up 0 bases and V 4 bases, and 5 bases lay outside the gene matches. The CDR3 runs 15 residues. Germline V lookup: CDR1 SGHNT, CDR2 YYREEE (reference sequence). Here the CDR3 DNA reads TGTGCCAGCAGCCGGGGGACAGGGAGCTCCTACGAGCAGTACTTC. Residues: CASSRGTGSSYEQYF.

CDR3 in DNA: TGTGCCAGCAACTGGGACAGCCAAGAGACCCAGTACTTC. Translating gives CASNWDSQETQYF. The V call is TRBV6-5, the J call TRBJ2-5; 7 nucleotides align to TRBD1. There are 13 residues in the CDR3. J was trimmed by 1 base and V by 7 bases; bases with no gene match: 3. CDR1 is MNHEY, CDR2 SVGAGI, per germline.

This chain joins TRBV5-4 and TRBJ1-6; unclear D gene. V was cut by 2 bases and J by 6 bases, with 9 bases left in between. Germline V gives CDR1 SGHNT, CDR2 YYREEE (reference sequence). CDR3 length: 14 amino acids. This CDR3 is CASSFGQFNSPLHF. The CDR3 DNA is TGTGCCAGCAGCTTTGGGCAGTTTAATTCACCCCTCCACTTT.